This T cell receptor (beta chain) was recorded in a study of PD-1 blockade in classical Hodgkin lymphoma. Germline CDR1 SQVTM, CDR2 ANQGSEA. Trimming removed 1 base at V and 6 bases at J, with 13 bases between. CDR3 length: 13 amino acids. Study-wide results and limits: Reported findings placed baseline TCR diversity lower in newly diagnosed patients (compared with healthy donors).

Using immunoSEQ multiplex PCR, the repertoire was profiled, and TCRdb retains in-frame clones only, with some absent. The table has 22,000 or so clones, 75% to 85% seen once; the top ten hold about 40%. Every patient relapsed after autologous stem cell transplantation, and brentuximab vedotin exposure varied. A word on this clone: The antigen is not known.

The material was peripheral blood mononuclear cells (PBMCs), obtained before the second cycle of nivolumab. This chain joins TRBV29-1 and TRBJ2-7, with D possibly being TRBD1 (6 bases). This receptor was taken from a human donor with classical Hodgkin lymphoma. The CDR3 DNA sequence: TGCAGCGTTGAAGGGGACACGAACAGCGAGCAGTACTTC. As protein: CSVEGDTNSEQYF.